Each of the 6 T cell receptor beta chains below was sequenced from the same sample in a study of T-cell memory formation after mild COVID-19. TCRdb passed the 5' RACE reads through MiXCR, listing each CDR3 protein once. Seen here are about 340,000 distinct CDR3 sequences, roughly 15% observed once, and the top ten hold under 25%. The sequencing input was PBMCs or a T cell subset sorted from them (not recorded which). Receptors were obtained from a young man who had mild COVID-19 (a few samples of this study predate the infection). Cell type and time point are not known.

The rearrangement joins TRBV20-1 to TRBJ2-3, with TRBD2 matching over 10 bases. The CDR3 is made up of 14 amino acids. Per the germline V gene, CDR1 is DFQATT and CDR2 is SNEGSKA (reference sequence). The V gene end was trimmed by 3 bases and the J gene end by 4 bases; junction bases not matched to a gene: 4. The CDR3 DNA sequence: TGCAGTGCTAGCTCTAGCGGGGGATCAGATACGCAGTATTTT. The encoded protein is CSASSSGGSDTQYF.

The chain combines TRBV7-9 with TRBJ1-4, with TRBD1 as a possible D gene (5 bases). Between the trimmed V and J ends, which lost 1 base and 9 bases, there was a span of 12 bases. This CDR3 spans 14 amino acids. The germline CDR1 and CDR2 sequences are SEHNR and FQNEAQ (reference sequence). This CDR3 reads CASSLGRDPKKLFF. The DNA of the CDR3 is TGTGCCAGCAGCTTAGGCAGGGATCCGAAAAAACTGTTTTTT. Full variable domain (outside the CDR3, taken from reference TRBV7-9 and TRBJ1-4): DTGVSQNPRHKITKRGQNVTFRCDPISEHNRLYWYRQTLGQGPEFLTYFQNEAQLEKSRLLSDRFSAERPKGSFSTLEIQRTEQGDSAMYLCASSLGRDPKKLFFGSGTQLSVL.

This clonotype was detected ten times or more. V and J are TRBV5-1 and TRBJ2-1; 9 positions match TRBD1. The V and J ends lost 0 bases and 6 bases, in that order; junction bases with no gene match: 1. Germline CDR1 reads SGHRS; CDR2 reads YFSETQ. The CDR3 is 14 amino acids. In DNA, the CDR3 is TGCGCCAGCAGCTTGGGGGACAGGGTCAATGAGCAGTTCTTC. Protein product: CASSLGDRVNEQFF.

This clonotype was seen a few times. The V and J genes are TRBV5-1 and TRBJ1-2; 10 positions agree with TRBD1. V was clipped by 5 bases and J by 6 bases; unmatched bases: 4. CDR3 length: 13 amino acids. The germline CDR1 and CDR2 sequences are SGHRS and YFSETQ. Here the CDR3 reads CASRGTGEDGYTF. CDR3 bases: TGCGCCAGCAGGGGGACAGGGGAGGATGGCTACACCTTC.

This rearrangement joins TRBV12-3 or TRBV12-4 to TRBJ1-1; D is uncertain. The CDR3 is 13 amino acids. Between the trimmed V and J ends, which lost 2 bases and 10 bases, there was a span of 14 bases. DNA of the CDR3: TGTGCCAGCAGTTTATTCGCTAAACCGGTAGCTTTCTTT. Its translation is CASSLFAKPVAFF.

This clonotype was detected a few times. V usage is TRBV4-3 and J usage is TRBJ2-5; 7 bases fit TRBD1. Looked up from germline, CDR1 is LGHNA and CDR2 is YSLEER. CDR3 length: 15 residues. V was clipped by 4 bases and J by 5 bases; unmatched bases: 10. The CDR3 protein is CASSRATGIYETQYF. CDR3 DNA sequence: TGCGCCAGCAGCCGAGCGACAGGGATATACGAGACCCAGTACTTC.